The rows below give T cell receptor beta chains drawn from one sample of a study of early stage breast cancer tumors. TCRdb's copy holds only in-frame clones and misses some; the assay was immunoSEQ multiplex PCR. The sample has approximately 50,000 clones; around 80% are singletons. What was sequenced was blood. The receptors come from a person aged 25 to 39 with breast cancer. CDR3s include the opening cysteine and the closing phenylalanine or tryptophan. D genes are given only for firm matches. Only part of the rows carry a size: once, few, many, or a class if the clone is expanded.

v_call	d_call	clone_size	j_call	cdr3_aa	cdr3_nt
TRBV6-4	NA	NA	TRBJ2-2	CASSSAGENGELFF	TGTGCCAGCAGTTCTGCAGGGGAGAACGGGGAGCTGTTTTTT
TRBV6-6	TRBD2	NA	TRBJ2-1	CASSSGTSEGNEQFF	TGTGCCAGCAGCTCCGGGACTAGCGAGGGCAATGAGCAGTTCTTC
TRBV11-1	TRBD2	NA	TRBJ2-1	CASQRTSGRNEQFF	TGTGCCAGCCAAAGGACTAGCGGGAGAAATGAGCAGTTCTTC
TRBV30	NA	few	TRBJ1-2	CAWSVVLMAVRGYTF	TGTGCCTGGAGTGTAGTTCTGATGGCGGTGAGGGGCTACACCTTC
TRBV7-8	TRBD2	NA	TRBJ2-1	CASSYLRKRGHGEQFF	TGTGCCAGCAGCTATCTCCGCAAGCGGGGTCACGGAGAGCAGTTCTTC
TRBV18	NA	NA	TRBJ1-2	CASSARNNGYTF	TGTGCCAGCTCAGCTAGAAACAATGGCTACACCTTC
TRBV5-1	NA	NA	TRBJ2-7	CASSQGQYEQYF	TGCGCCAGCAGCCAGGGACAATACGAGCAGTACTTC
TRBV18	NA	NA	TRBJ2-3	CASSPLTPGSGTDTQYF	TGTGCCAGCTCACCTCTAACCCCCGGTAGCGGCACAGATACGCAGTATTTT
TRBV7-9	NA	few	TRBJ1-1	CASSSGGNTEAFF	TGTGCCAGCAGTTCGGGTGGGAACACTGAAGCTTTCTTT
TRBV18	NA	NA	TRBJ1-1	CASSPPSLQNTEAFF	TGTGCCAGCTCACCACCGAGTCTTCAGAACACTGAAGCTTTCTTT
TRBV4-2	TRBD2	NA	TRBJ2-1	CASSQDAPSGMDNEQFF	TGTGCCAGCAGCCAAGACGCCCCTAGCGGGATGGACAATGAGCAGTTCTTC
TRBV20-1	NA	NA	TRBJ2-1	CSARENNEQFF	TGCAGTGCTAGAGAAAACAATGAGCAGTTCTTC
TRBV2	TRBD2	few	TRBJ2-6	CASRQREGSGANVLTF	TGTGCCAGCAGGCAGCGGGAGGGGTCTGGGGCCAACGTCCTGACTTTC
TRBV9	NA	few	TRBJ1-6	CASSTGAGYNSPLHF	TGTGCCAGCAGCACGGGGGCTGGATATAATTCACCCCTCCACTTT
TRBV2	TRBD1	few	TRBJ1-5	CAAGLQGAGQPQHF	TGTGCCGCCGGGCTACAGGGGGCAGGGCAGCCCCAGCATTTT
TRBV7-9	NA	NA	TRBJ1-1	CASSLVQIEAFF	TGTGCCAGCAGCTTAGTACAGATTGAAGCTTTCTTT
TRBV7-3	NA	once	TRBJ2-2	CASSQSGPMYGTGELFF	TGTGCCAGCAGCCAAAGTGGGCCCATGTACGGCACCGGGGAGCTGTTTTTT
TRBV30	NA	few	TRBJ1-1	CAWEAGNTEAFF	TGTGCCTGGGAGGCCGGGAACACTGAAGCTTTCTTT
TRBV18	NA	NA	TRBJ1-2	CASSFPGRARGYTF	TGTGCCAGCTCATTTCCCGGGAGAGCGAGAGGCTACACCTTC
TRBV7-2	NA	NA	TRBJ2-7	CASSGLSSYEQYF	TGTGCCAGCTCGGGACTGAGCTCCTACGAGCAGTACTTC
TRBV4-3	NA	NA	TRBJ1-6	CASSLRPFEYSYNSPLHF	TGCGCCAGCAGCCTGAGACCGTTCGAATACTCCTATAATTCACCCCTCCACTTT
TRBV4-1	TRBD1	NA	TRBJ1-1	CASSRQGEEAFF	TGCGCCAGCAGTCGACAGGGTGAAGAAGCTTTCTTT
TRBV9	TRBD2	NA	TRBJ2-3	CASSVKGGRSDTQYF	TGTGCCAGCAGCGTAAAGGGCGGGAGATCAGATACGCAGTATTTT
TRBV5-1	NA	NA	TRBJ1-1	CASSQTGSRGYTEAFF	TGCGCCAGCAGCCAAACAGGGTCCCGAGGTTACACTGAAGCTTTCTTT
TRBV29-1	TRBD2	NA	TRBJ2-1	CSAGTSAGDEQFF	TGCAGCGCCGGGACTAGCGCGGGGGATGAGCAGTTCTTC
TRBV7-8	TRBD2	NA	TRBJ2-1	CASSPGTSSGNEQFF	TGTGCCAGCAGCCCGGGGACTAGTAGTGGCAATGAGCAGTTCTTC
TRBV18	TRBD2	NA	TRBJ2-7	CASSPEVPGGPGDEQYF	TGTGCCAGCTCACCCGAGGTCCCGGGAGGGCCGGGAGACGAGCAGTACTTC
TRBV30	NA	NA	TRBJ2-7	CACSTLNYEQYF	TGTGCCTGCTCGACTCTTAACTACGAGCAGTACTTC
TRBV4-3	NA	NA	TRBJ2-2	CASSQAGTSNTGELFF	TGCGCCAGCAGCCAAGCCGGGACATCGAACACCGGGGAGCTGTTTTTT
TRBV5-1	NA	NA	TRBJ2-2	CASSLEGGPNTGELFF	TGCGCCAGCAGCTTGGAGGGGGGACCGAACACCGGGGAGCTGTTTTTT
TRBV5-6	NA	NA	TRBJ1-1	CASSLLSQGINTEAFF	TGTGCCAGCAGCTTGCTCTCGCAGGGTATTAACACTGAAGCTTTCTTT
TRBV7-2	NA	NA	TRBJ1-2	CATLLSTENYGYTF	TGTGCCACCCTATTGTCCACAGAGAACTATGGCTACACCTTC
TRBV5-1	TRBD2	many	TRBJ2-2	CASSLPGLAGELFF	TGCGCCAGCAGCTTGCCTGGACTAGCCGGGGAGCTGTTTTTT
TRBV7-2	TRBD2	NA	TRBJ2-7	CASSLSGSSRVPHEQYF	TGTGCCAGCAGCCTTAGCGGGAGTAGTAGAGTTCCCCACGAGCAGTACTTC
TRBV7-6	NA	NA	TRBJ1-1	CASSRQRNTEAFF	TGTGCCAGCAGCCGACAGAGGAACACTGAAGCTTTCTTT
TRBV12-5	NA	NA	TRBJ2-2	CASGGLGLLSGELFF	TGTGCTAGTGGGGGACTTGGACTGTTATCCGGGGAGCTGTTTTTT
TRBV11-1	TRBD2	NA	TRBJ2-1	CASSLGLANEQFF	TGTGCCAGCAGCTTGGGACTAGCAAATGAGCAGTTCTTC
TRBV9	NA	NA	TRBJ1-3	CASSVGDGSGNTIYF	TGTGCCAGCAGCGTAGGGGATGGTTCTGGAAACACCATATATTTT
TRBV7-2	NA	NA	TRBJ2-3	CASSLLVVSTDTQYF	TGTGCCAGCAGCTTGTTGGTAGTGAGCACAGATACGCAGTATTTT
TRBV5-1	TRBD1	NA	TRBJ1-1	CASSPRTGPNTEAFF	TGCGCCAGCAGCCCTCGGACAGGGCCTAACACTGAAGCTTTCTTT
TRBV5-1	NA	NA	TRBJ1-2	CASSLDTYGYTF	TGCGCCAGCAGCTTGGACACTTATGGCTACACCTTC
TRBV5-6	NA	NA	TRBJ1-1	CASSLGRSGTEAFF	TGTGCCAGCAGCTTGGGCAGGTCGGGCACTGAAGCTTTCTTT
TRBV7-9	TRBD1	NA	TRBJ2-2	CASSSTGALTGELFF	TGTGCCAGCAGCTCTACAGGGGCCCTCACCGGGGAGCTGTTTTTT
TRBV11-1	TRBD2	NA	TRBJ2-6	CASSFRLAGGISGANVLTF	TGTGCCAGCAGCTTTAGACTAGCGGGAGGCATCTCTGGGGCCAACGTCCTGACTTTC
TRBV5-1	NA	NA	TRBJ2-1	CASSFTDYNEQFF	TGCGCCAGCAGCTTTACGGATTACAATGAGCAGTTCTTC
TRBV6-5	NA	NA	TRBJ1-1	CASSYSTRPHTEAFF	TGTGCCAGCAGTTACTCGACCAGGCCCCACACTGAAGCTTTCTTT
TRBV19	TRBD2	NA	TRBJ2-3	CATRTSGTDTQYF	TGTGCCACTCGGACTAGCGGCACAGATACGCAGTATTTT
TRBV27	NA	NA	TRBJ2-1	CASCRGPIVSEQFF	TGTGCCAGCTGCCGGGGACCCATTGTAAGTGAGCAGTTCTTC
TRBV15	NA	NA	TRBJ2-1	CATSPGQYNEQFF	TGTGCCACCAGCCCCGGACAGTACAATGAGCAGTTCTTC
TRBV30	TRBD1	NA	TRBJ1-2	CAWTTGADYGYTF	TGTGCCTGGACAACAGGGGCTGACTATGGCTACACCTTC
TRBV29-1	TRBD2	NA	TRBJ2-3	CSVDLAGGPDTQYF	TGCAGCGTTGATCTAGCGGGAGGCCCAGATACGCAGTATTTT
TRBV2	NA	few	TRBJ1-6	CASNKDNSPLHF	TGTGCCAGCAACAAAGATAATTCACCCCTCCACTTT
TRBV5-4	NA	NA	TRBJ2-5	CASSLFALETQYF	TGTGCCAGCAGCTTGTTTGCTTTAGAGACCCAGTACTTC
TRBV6-5	NA	NA	TRBJ2-3	CATTGFTDTQYF	TGTGCCACCACAGGGTTCACAGATACGCAGTATTTT
TRBV5-1	NA	NA	TRBJ2-7	CASTRDTLGYEQYF	TGCGCCAGCACCCGGGACACCCTGGGGTACGAGCAGTACTTC
TRBV5-4	NA	NA	TRBJ2-7	CASSSGQQVYEQYF	TGTGCCAGCAGCTCCGGACAACAGGTCTACGAGCAGTACTTC
TRBV6-5	NA	few	TRBJ2-5	CASNRAEQETQYF	TGTGCCAGCAATAGGGCGGAACAAGAGACCCAGTACTTC